The 23 T cell receptor beta chains below come from one sample, sequenced in a study of cytomegalovirus exposure and HLA in healthy donors (dated by TCRdb to between 2016 and 2019). Library creation used the immunoSEQ multiplex PCR assay. The multiplex PCR relied on a mix of 60 forward primers for TCR Vbeta segments and 13 reverse primers for TCR Jbeta segments. Imported from immuneACCESS, the table was reduced by TCRdb to in-frame sequences with V and J called. These copies leave out some clones; in studies compared against another copy, an unresolved V gene accounts for under half, and the cause of the remainder is not known. This sample lists some 75,000 clones; 78% were detected once. The ten largest clonotypes hold over 4.5% of the sample. Sequenced input: PBMCs. The origin of the receptors is a man between 18 and 35 years old in good health and CMV-seropositive.

V and J are TRBV28 and TRBJ2-2; 9 nucleotides match TRBD2. The V gene end was trimmed by 5 bases and the J gene end by 7 bases; junction bases not matched to a gene: 11. CDR1 MDHEN and CDR2 SYDVKM come from the germline V gene. CDR3 length equals 16 residues. The CDR3 here is CASSILREGPGGELFF. The DNA for the CDR3 is TGTGCCAGCAGTATCTTGCGGGAGGGCCCAGGCGGGGAGCTGTTTTTT.

This sequence joins TRBV29-1 and TRBJ1-1, with 7 bases identical to TRBD1. Germline loops: CDR1 SQVTM, CDR2 ANQGSEA. The J segment lost 2 bases and the V segment lost 7 bases, leaving 7 bases of the junction unmatched. The CDR3 is made up of 13 amino acids. CDR3 protein: CSAAQGTNTEAFF. DNA of the CDR3: TGCAGCGCTGCACAGGGGACTAACACTGAAGCTTTCTTT.

This clone turned up a few times. The chain has TRBV6-5 and TRBJ1-1; D is possibly TRBD1 (5 bases). Germline loops: CDR1 MNHEY, CDR2 SVGAGI. V dropped 10 bases and J dropped 4 bases, with 16 bases sitting between them. The CDR3 covers 13 residues. Written as DNA, the CDR3 is TGTGCCACCCTCTCGAGGGGAGGCACTGAAGCTTTCTTT. Amino acid sequence: CATLSRGGTEAFF.

This chain uses TRBV25-1 with TRBJ2-7, with a tentative D call TRBD2 (6 bases). The CDR3 spans 13 residues. CDR1 and CDR2 from the germline V gene are MGHDK and SYGVNS. V was cut by 7 bases and J by 5 bases, with 15 bases left in between. This CDR3 is CASKPGGGDEQYF. CDR3 sequence (DNA): TGTGCCAGCAAACCGGGTGGCGGGGACGAGCAGTACTTC.

This sequence joins TRBV5-4 and TRBJ2-6; no definite D call. The V end was cut by 2 bases, the J end by 0 bases, with 9 bases between. The V gene's germline CDR1 is SGHNT and CDR2 YYREEE (reference sequence). This CDR3 contains 16 residues. Here the CDR3 DNA reads TGTGCCAGCAGCTTCCTACGGAGCTCTGGGGCCAACGTCCTGACTTTC. As protein: CASSFLRSSGANVLTF.

The CDR3 loop reads CASSSDRTRLAEEQFF. The CDR3, as DNA: TGTGCCAGCAGCTCCGACAGGACGAGACTAGCGGAGGAGCAGTTCTTC. The chain has TRBV5-4 and TRBJ2-1; 9 nucleotides match TRBD2. The CDR3 length is 16 residues. The junction had 14 bases not matched to a gene; V was cut back by 3 bases and J by 10 bases. Germline loops: CDR1 SGHNT, CDR2 YYREEE (reference sequence).

J is TRBJ2-1 and V is TRBV4-1; the match to TRBD2 covers 10 bases. V lost 0 bases to trimming and J lost 3 bases; unmatched junction nucleotides: 5. CDR3 length equals 17 residues. Germline V lookup: CDR1 MGHRA, CDR2 YSYEKL. The CDR3 DNA reads as TGCGCCAGCAGCCAAGATTGGCTAGCGGGAGTCTACAATGAGCAGTTCTTC. Encoded protein: CASSQDWLAGVYNEQFF.

The V and J genes are TRBV7-8 and TRBJ1-5, with 8 bases aligning to TRBD1. CDR3 length: 15 residues. Germline V gives CDR1 SGHVS, CDR2 FQNEAQ. J lost 5 bases, V lost 4 bases, and 7 bases had no gene match. The CDR3 DNA reads TGTGCCAGCAGCTCCAGGGGGCGCAGCCATCAGCCCCAGCATTTT. Translating gives CASSSRGRSHQPQHF.

For the CDR3, the DNA is TGTGCCAGCAGCTTAGGACTAGCGGGACTCTACGAGCAGTACTTC. Translated, it gives CASSLGLAGLYEQYF. The genes are TRBV7-8 and TRBJ2-7; 11 bases match TRBD2. Germline assignment: CDR1 SGHVS and CDR2 FQNEAQ. The V segment lost 1 base and the J segment 3 bases; nucleotides outside the gene matches: 2. This CDR3 contains 15 residues.

This clone was counted between two and nine times. The rearrangement links TRBV7-9 to TRBJ1-1; a possible D gene is TRBD1 (5 bases). The CDR3 is made up of 13 amino acids. The germline V gene encodes CDR1 SEHNR and CDR2 FQNEAQ (reference sequence). Trimming cost V 5 bases and J 1 base, with 8 bases left between them. For the CDR3, the DNA is TGTGCCAGCAGCCAAGGACAGAACACTGAAGCTTTCTTT. Its translation is CASSQGQNTEAFF.

This sequence joins TRBV5-1 and TRBJ1-1; 7 bases are shared with TRBD1. This CDR3 region has 14 residues. The V and J ends lost 1 base and 4 bases, in that order; junction bases with no gene match: 4. Germline-derived CDR1 and CDR2 are SGHRS and YFSETQ. In DNA, the CDR3 is TGCGCCAGCAGCTTGTTACAGGGGAGCACTGAAGCTTTCTTT. Protein product: CASSLLQGSTEAFF. The full variable domain, its missing parts supplied by reference TRBV5-1 and TRBJ1-1, is KAGVTQTPRYLIKTRGQQVTLSCSPISGHRSVSWYQQTPGQGLQFLFEYFSETQRNKGNFPGRFSGRQFSNSRSEMNVSTLELGDSALYLCASSLLQGSTEAFFGQGTRLTVV.

The chain couples TRBV5-5 to TRBJ2-5; 8 bases are shared with TRBD2. V dropped 4 bases and J dropped 5; count of bases not matched to a gene: 10. The germline V gene encodes CDR1 SGHKS and CDR2 YYEKEE (reference sequence). The CDR3 extends over 15 amino acids. This CDR3 is CASSLYREGRETQYF. The CDR3 DNA follows: TGTGCCAGCAGCCTATATCGGGAGGGCCGTGAGACCCAGTACTTC.

V usage is TRBV7-8 and J usage is TRBJ1-4; no reliable D call. The length of the CDR3 is 14 residues. V lost 0 bases and J lost 3, with 5 bases in between. Germline values: CDR1 SGHVS, CDR2 FQNEAQ. The CDR3 region has the DNA TGTGCCAGCAGCTTAGCGCTATCTAATGAAAAACTGTTTTTT. Amino acids: CASSLALSNEKLFF.

V and J are TRBV9 and TRBJ2-5; D perhaps matches TRBD2 (6 bases). The CDR3 covers 14 residues. The germline V gene encodes CDR1 SGDLS and CDR2 YYNGEE. Trimming left V 3 bases short and J 7 bases short, with 16 bases between. CDR3 sequence reads: CASSADGGPMTQYF. In nucleotides, the CDR3 is TGTGCCAGCAGCGCAGATGGAGGGCCGATGACCCAGTACTTC.

V and J are TRBV2 and TRBJ1-4; 7 bases map to TRBD1. The germline gives CDR1 SNHLY, CDR2 FYNNEI. This CDR3 contains 13 residues. V trimming: 10 bases; J trimming: 5 bases; junction bases outside the gene matches: 7. CDR3 in amino acids: CATLTTGNEKLFF. CDR3 in DNA: TGTGCCACCCTAACGACAGGGAATGAAAAACTGTTTTTT.

J is TRBJ1-5 and V is TRBV20-1; weak D call: TRBD1 (5 bases). Trimming stripped 7 bases from V and 11 bases from J, with 15 bases between. The V gene's germline CDR1 is DFQATT and CDR2 SNEGSKA (reference sequence). The CDR3 contains 11 residues. The CDR3 loop reads CSVWLRGTQHF. DNA of the CDR3: TGCAGTGTTTGGCTTCGGGGGACCCAGCATTTT.

This clone was observed a single time. J is TRBJ2-7 and V is TRBV28; tentative D call: TRBD1 (7 bases). Trimming cost V 2 bases and J 1 base, with 15 bases left between them. This CDR3 is 16 amino acids long. CDR1 is MDHEN and CDR2 is SYDVKM in the germline V gene. The CDR3 loop reads CASSLARAGGSYEQYF. The CDR3 nucleotides are TGTGCCAGCAGTTTAGCCAGGGCAGGGGGGTCCTACGAGCAGTACTTC.

This clone was observed a single time. The gene calls are TRBV7-6 and TRBJ2-2, with no clear D. The germline V and J ends were trimmed by 1 base and 5 bases, with 5 bases remaining between them. This CDR3 spans 13 amino acids. CDR1 is SGHVS and CDR2 is FNYEAQ in the germline V gene. CDR3 region: CASSLVQTGELFF. CDR3 nucleotide sequence: TGTGCCAGCAGCTTAGTTCAGACCGGGGAGCTGTTTTTT.

This clone was counted once. The chain couples TRBV7-9 to TRBJ1-5; 11 positions agree with TRBD1. The CDR3 sequence is 15 residues long. Germline V gene sequence: CDR1 SEHNR, CDR2 FQNEAQ (reference sequence). V shed 5 bases and J 7 bases; nucleotides not matched to a gene: 7. The CDR3 DNA reads as TGTGCCAGCAGCCCCGGGACAGGGGGTCGGCAGCCCCAGCATTTT. Translation gives CASSPGTGGRQPQHF.

The chain recombines TRBV21-1 with TRBJ2-5; no DNA check was done on the table's D call, TRBD1. TRBV21-1 is reported as a pseudogene. The CDR3 is 12 residues long. CDR3 sequence: CASSKPQGNQYF. The CDR3 bases are TGTGCCAGCAGCAAACCACAGGGGAACCAGTACTTC.

The chain joins TRBV11-2 to TRBJ2-5, with D perhaps TRBD2 (6 bases). V lost 4 bases and J 5 bases, leaving 17 bases between the germline ends. The CDR3 length is 15 residues. The germline V gene has CDR1 SGHAT and CDR2 FQNNGV. The CDR3 here is CASSSRALSGETQYF. The CDR3 nucleotides are TGTGCCAGCAGCTCCAGGGCCCTCAGCGGGGAGACCCAGTACTTC. The whole variable domain, filled in from reference TRBV11-2 and TRBJ2-5, reads EAGVAQSPRYKIIEKRQSVAFWCNPISGHATLYWYQQILGQGPKLLIQFQNNGVVDDSQLPKDRFSAERLKGVDSTLKIQPAKLEDSAVYLCASSSRALSGETQYFGPGTRLLVL.

This clone is judged medium-sized. This sequence joins TRBV11-2 and TRBJ2-5; 7 bases match TRBD2. The germline CDR1 and CDR2 sequences are SGHAT and FQNNGV. After removal of 5 bases from V and 9 bases from J, the junction contained 12 bases not matched to a gene. CDR3 length: 14 residues. The CDR3 here is CASSLKPIRGAQYF. The CDR3 nucleotides are TGTGCCAGCAGCCTCAAACCAATCCGGGGGGCCCAGTACTTC.

This clone was observed a single time. This rearrangement joins TRBV14 to TRBJ2-1, with D unclear. Trimming removed 0 bases at V and 10 bases at J, with 7 bases between. Per the germline V gene, CDR1 is SGHDN and CDR2 is FVKESK. The CDR3 is made up of 12 amino acids. In nucleotides, the CDR3 is TGTGCCAGCAGCCAAGACTGGCGGGAGCAGTTCTTC. The encoded protein is CASSQDWREQFF.